This T cell receptor beta chain was recorded in a study of memory CD8 T cells in hepatitis C reinfection (dated by TCRdb to 2016 to 2017). At the level of the whole study: Three donors spontaneously resolved two consecutive HCV infections, while two donors cleared a primary infection but became chronically infected after reinfection. An HCV reinfection was defined as a positive HCV RNA test that came after two negative tests taken at least 60 days apart. Samples for the late or post reinfection time point were taken from 12 to 24 weeks after reinfection was detected. In four to six donors, the study followed the TCR beta repertoire of virus-specific CD8 T cells over time through an HCV reinfection episode. Between the late 2000s and the early 2010s, a handful of reinfection cases with stored pre-reinfection samples were identified. In the reinfection study, participants who had previously resolved an HCV infection were followed up every 3 months.

Points the paper makes about the study in general: Because only a handful of donors were included, definitive conclusions about public clonotypes linked to secondary clearance could not be reached by the study.

The sample's time point label, decoded: late/post reinfection, 12 to 24 weeks after detection. Sorted cells were sequenced directly ex vivo, with no in vitro expansion before TCR sequencing. Donors were people who inject drugs enrolled in the Montreal Acute Hepatitis C Cohort Study (HEPCO) in Canada. Total naive CD8 T cells, sorted as viable CD3+ CD8+ CD45RO-, came from two donors at all three reinfection time points as controls. Before sorting, cryopreserved peripheral blood mononuclear cells were thawed and used as the source for purifying CD8 T cells. Negative selection with the MACS CD8+ T cell Isolation Kit was used to enrich CD8 T cells. Cells were sorted on a BD FACSAria II sorter running FACSDiva software, and FlowJo was used to analyze the data. V is trimmed back by 2 bases and J by 6 bases, and the junction contains 0 bases that no gene match accounts for. Based on the germline V gene (reference sequence), the CDR1 and CDR2 sequences are MNHNY and SVGAGI. The CDR3 numbers 12 residues from cysteine through phenylalanine. CDR3 DNA only is kept here, 36 bases in frame from base 1.

In regard to this clone: Its binding antigen is unknown. Base-call qualities are not available, and no considerably larger clone is one nucleotide away.

The library was built by means of the immunoSEQ multiplex PCR assay. Genomic DNA was extracted from the sorted cells, and Adaptive Biotechnologies' automated high-throughput method was used to sequence the TCR beta V, D and J regions. A two-step, bias-controlled multiplex PCR was used to amplify CDR3 regions. Amplified TCR beta libraries were sequenced on an Illumina instrument. The paper's processing steps were these. Demultiplexed reads were processed to lower amplification and sequencing bias, and the IMGT database was used to assign CDR3 sequences to gene families. Repertoire data were analyzed with ImmunoSEQ software version 2.0. Clonotype lists were filtered to remove out-of-frame sequences and sequences containing stop codons in the CDR3. Clonotypes with a frequency below 0.01% were excluded because such clonotypes corresponded to less than one cell. Richness was computed as observed richness divided by input cell number, and evenness as Shannon entropy divided by log observed richness. To measure repertoire diversity and how similar the repertoire was between time points, Simpson diversity and Morisita-Horn overlap indices were applied. Clonotypes were categorized as dominant (>1%), sub-dominant (0.5-0.99%), low abundance (0.1-0.49%) or lowest abundance (<0.1%). A germline index was derived by subtracting total nucleotide additions from total CDR3 length and dividing the result by total CDR3 length. The source is immuneACCESS, and TCRdb retained only in-frame sequences with V and J called. Part of the clones is not carried over; for the studies checked, unresolved V genes explain less than half of this, and the remainder is unexplained. The D gene and trimming were derived from the DNA, and the V and J assignments and clone size from that table. The sample profile shows about 50,000 clones; approximately 92% of them were found once. The ten largest clones take up around 0.78% of the sample.

The chain joins TRBV6-6 to TRBJ1-1, with 7 bases aligning to TRBD1. Sequenced input: naive CD8+ T cells sorted from blood. The sample's cell subset or site, from its label and the paper: total naive CD8+CD45RO- T cells. This receptor was taken from a man between 18 and 35 years old with hepatitis C virus infection. In nucleotides, the sequence is TGTGCCAGCAGTTACAGGGGGCCTGAAGCTTTCTTT. This sequence encodes CASSYRGPEAFF.